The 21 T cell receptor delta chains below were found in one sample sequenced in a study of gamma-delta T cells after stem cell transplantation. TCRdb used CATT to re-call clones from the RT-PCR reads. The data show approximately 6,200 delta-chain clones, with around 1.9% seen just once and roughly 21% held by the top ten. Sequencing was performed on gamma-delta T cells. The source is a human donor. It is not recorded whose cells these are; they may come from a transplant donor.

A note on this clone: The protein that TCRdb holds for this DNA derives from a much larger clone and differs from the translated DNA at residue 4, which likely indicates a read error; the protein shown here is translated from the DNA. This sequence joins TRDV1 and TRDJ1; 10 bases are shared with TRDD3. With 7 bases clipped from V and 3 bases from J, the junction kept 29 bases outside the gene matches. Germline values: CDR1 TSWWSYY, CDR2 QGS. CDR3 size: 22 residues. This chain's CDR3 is CALEIPFLTMHLYWGIPDKLIF. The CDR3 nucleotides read TGTGCTCTTGAGATACCCTTCCTAACAATGCACCTGTACTGGGGGATCCCCGATAAACTCATCTTT.

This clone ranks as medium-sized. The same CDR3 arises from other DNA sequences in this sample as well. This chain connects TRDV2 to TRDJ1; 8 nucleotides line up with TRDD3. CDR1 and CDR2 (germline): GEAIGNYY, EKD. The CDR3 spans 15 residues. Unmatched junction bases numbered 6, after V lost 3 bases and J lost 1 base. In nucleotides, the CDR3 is TGTGCCTGTGACTTCGTAGGGGATACCACCGATAAACTCATCTTT. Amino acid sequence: CACDFVGDTTDKLIF.

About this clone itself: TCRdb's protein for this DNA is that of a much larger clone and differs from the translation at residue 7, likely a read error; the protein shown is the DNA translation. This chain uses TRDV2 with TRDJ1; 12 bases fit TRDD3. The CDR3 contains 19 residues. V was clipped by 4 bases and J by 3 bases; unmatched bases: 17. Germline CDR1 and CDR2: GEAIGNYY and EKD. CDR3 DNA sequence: TGTGCCTGTGATCTTCTGCCTACTGGGGGATACTTAACGGCCGATAAACTCATCTTT. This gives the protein CACDLLPTGGYLTADKLIF.

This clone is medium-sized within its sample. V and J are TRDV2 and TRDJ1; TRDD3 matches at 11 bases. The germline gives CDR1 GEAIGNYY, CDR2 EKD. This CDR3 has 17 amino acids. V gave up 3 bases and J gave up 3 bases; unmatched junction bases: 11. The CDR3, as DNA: TGTGCCTGTGACGCAATCTTCGGTGGGGGATACGCCGATAAACTCATCTTT. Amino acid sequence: CACDAIFGGGYADKLIF.

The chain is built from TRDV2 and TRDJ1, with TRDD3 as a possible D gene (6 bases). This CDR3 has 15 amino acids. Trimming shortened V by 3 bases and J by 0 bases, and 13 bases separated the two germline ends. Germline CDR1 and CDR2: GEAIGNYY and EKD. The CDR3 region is CACDPWGSYTDKLIF. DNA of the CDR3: TGTGCCTGTGACCCCTGGGGATCGTACACCGATAAACTCATCTTT.

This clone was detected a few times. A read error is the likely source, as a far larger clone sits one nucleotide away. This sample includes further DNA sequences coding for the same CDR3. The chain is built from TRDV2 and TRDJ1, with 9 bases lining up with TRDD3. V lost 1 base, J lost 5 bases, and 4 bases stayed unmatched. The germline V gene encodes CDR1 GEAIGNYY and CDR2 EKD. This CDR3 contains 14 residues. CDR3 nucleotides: TGTGCCTGTGACACACTACTGGGGGAAGATAAACTCATCTTT. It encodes CACDTLLGEDKLIF.

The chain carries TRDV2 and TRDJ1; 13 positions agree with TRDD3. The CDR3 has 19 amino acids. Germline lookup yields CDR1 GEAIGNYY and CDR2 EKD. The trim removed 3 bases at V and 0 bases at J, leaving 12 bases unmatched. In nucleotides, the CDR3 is TGTGCCTGTGACCACATACTGGGGGATACGCTATCCAACACCGATAAACTCATCTTT. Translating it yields CACDHILGDTLSNTDKLIF.

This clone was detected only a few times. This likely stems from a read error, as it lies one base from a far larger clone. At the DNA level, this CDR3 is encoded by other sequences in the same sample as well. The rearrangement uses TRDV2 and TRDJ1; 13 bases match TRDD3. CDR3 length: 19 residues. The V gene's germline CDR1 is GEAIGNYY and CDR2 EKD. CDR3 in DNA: TGTGCCTGCGACACCCTACTGGGGGATACGCCTAAAGGCTCCGATAAACTCATCTTT. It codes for CACDTLLGDTPKGSDKLIF.

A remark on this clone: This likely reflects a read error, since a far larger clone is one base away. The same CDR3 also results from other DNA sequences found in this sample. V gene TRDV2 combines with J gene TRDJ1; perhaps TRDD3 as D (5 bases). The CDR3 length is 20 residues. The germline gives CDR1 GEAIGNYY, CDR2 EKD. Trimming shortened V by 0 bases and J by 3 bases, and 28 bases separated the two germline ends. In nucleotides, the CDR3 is TGTGCCTGTGACACCGTTCTAGCCACGCAGGGTACCGGGATCGCCGATAAACTCATCTTT. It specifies CACDTVLATQGTGIADKLIF.

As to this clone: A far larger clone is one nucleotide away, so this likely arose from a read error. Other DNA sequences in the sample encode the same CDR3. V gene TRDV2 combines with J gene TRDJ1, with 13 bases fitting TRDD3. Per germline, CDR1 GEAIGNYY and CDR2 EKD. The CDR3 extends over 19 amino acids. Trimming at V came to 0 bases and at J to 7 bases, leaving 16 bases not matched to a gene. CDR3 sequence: CACDTLLGDTRPSGGKLIF. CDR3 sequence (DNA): TGTGCCTGTGACACCTTACTGGGGGATACGCGCCCTTCAGGCGGTAAACTCATCTTT.

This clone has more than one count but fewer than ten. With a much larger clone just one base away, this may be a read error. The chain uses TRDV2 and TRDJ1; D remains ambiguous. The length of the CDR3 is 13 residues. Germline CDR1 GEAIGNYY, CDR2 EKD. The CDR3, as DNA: TGTGCCCGTGACACCTGGACCACCGATAAACTCATCTTT. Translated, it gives CARDTWTTDKLIF.

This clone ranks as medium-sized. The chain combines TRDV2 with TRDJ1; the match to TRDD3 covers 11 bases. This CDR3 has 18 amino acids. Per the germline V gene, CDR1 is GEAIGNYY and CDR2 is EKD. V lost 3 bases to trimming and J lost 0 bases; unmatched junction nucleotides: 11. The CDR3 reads CACDRVLGDKGDTDKLIF. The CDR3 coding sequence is TGTGCCTGTGACCGCGTACTGGGGGATAAGGGAGACACCGATAAACTCATCTTT.

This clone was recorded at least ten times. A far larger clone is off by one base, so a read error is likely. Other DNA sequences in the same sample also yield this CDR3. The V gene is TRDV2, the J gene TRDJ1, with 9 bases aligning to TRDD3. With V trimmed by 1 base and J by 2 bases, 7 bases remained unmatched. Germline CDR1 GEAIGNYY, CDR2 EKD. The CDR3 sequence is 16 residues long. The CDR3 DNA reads TGTGCCTGTGACACTCTGGGGGATCCACCGACCGATAAACTCATCTTT. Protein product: CACDTLGDPPTDKLIF.

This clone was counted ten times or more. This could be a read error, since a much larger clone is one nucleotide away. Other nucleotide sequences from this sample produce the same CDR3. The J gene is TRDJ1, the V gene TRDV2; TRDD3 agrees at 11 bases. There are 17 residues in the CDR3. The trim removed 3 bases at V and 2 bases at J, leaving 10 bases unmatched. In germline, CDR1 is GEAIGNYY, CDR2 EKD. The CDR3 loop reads CACDPLLGDSQTDKLIF. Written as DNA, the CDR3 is TGTGCCTGTGACCCCTTACTGGGGGATAGCCAGACCGATAAACTCATCTTT.

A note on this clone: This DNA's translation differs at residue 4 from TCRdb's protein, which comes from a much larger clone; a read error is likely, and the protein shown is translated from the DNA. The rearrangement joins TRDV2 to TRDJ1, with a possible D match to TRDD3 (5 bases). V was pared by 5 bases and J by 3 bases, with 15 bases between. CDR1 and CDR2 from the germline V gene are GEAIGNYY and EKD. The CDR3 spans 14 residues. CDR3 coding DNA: TGTGCCTGTGTCACGCTGGGAAGGGCCGATAAACTCATCTTT. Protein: CACVTLGRADKLIF.

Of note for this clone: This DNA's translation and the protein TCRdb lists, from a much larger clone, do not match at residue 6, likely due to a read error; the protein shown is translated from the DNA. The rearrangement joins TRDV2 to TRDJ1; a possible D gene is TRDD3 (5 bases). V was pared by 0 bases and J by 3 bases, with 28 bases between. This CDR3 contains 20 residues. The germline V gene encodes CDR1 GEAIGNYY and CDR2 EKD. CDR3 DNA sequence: TGTGCCTGTGACACCATTCTCGCCACGCAGGGTACCGGGATCGCCGATAAACTCATCTTT. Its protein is CACDTILATQGTGIADKLIF.

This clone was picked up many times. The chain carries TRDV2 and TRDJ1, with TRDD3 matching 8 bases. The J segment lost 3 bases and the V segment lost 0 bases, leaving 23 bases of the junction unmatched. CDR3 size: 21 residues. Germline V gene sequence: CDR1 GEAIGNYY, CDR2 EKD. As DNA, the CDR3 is TGTGCCTGTGACACCGTGGGTCCCTCCCTGAAGGGGGATAGGGGGCCCGATAAACTCATCTTT. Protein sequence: CACDTVGPSLKGDRGPDKLIF.

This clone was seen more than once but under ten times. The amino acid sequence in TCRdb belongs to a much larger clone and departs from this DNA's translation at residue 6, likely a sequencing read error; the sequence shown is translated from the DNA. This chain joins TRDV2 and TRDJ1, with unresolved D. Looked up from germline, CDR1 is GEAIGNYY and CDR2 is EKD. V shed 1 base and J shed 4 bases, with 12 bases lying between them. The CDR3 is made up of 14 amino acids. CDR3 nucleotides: TGTGCCTGTGACACGTCGACTAGCGGCGATAAACTCATCTTT. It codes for CACDTSTSGDKLIF.

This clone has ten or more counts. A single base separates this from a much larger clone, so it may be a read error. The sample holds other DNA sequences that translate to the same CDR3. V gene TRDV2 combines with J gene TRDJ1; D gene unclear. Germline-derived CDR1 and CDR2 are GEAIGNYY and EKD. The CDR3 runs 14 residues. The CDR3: CACDPIRWADKLIF. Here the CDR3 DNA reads TGCGCCTGTGACCCCATCAGGTGGGCCGATAAACTCATCTTT.

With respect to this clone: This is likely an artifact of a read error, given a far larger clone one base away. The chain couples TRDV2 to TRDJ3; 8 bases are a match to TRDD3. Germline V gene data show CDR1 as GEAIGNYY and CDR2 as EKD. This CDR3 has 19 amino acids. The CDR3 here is CACDKLGEPSSWDARQMFF. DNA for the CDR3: TGTGCCTGTGACAAGCTGGGGGAGCCAAGCTCCTGGGACGCCCGACAGATGTTTTTC.

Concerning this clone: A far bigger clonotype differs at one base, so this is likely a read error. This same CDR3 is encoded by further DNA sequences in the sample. The CDR3 sequence is CACDTVGGMYPEKLIF. The CDR3 nucleotides read TGTGCCTGTGACACGGTTGGAGGTATGTATCCCGAAAAACTCATCTTT. The chain joins TRDV2 to TRDJ1, with D hard to call. CDR3 length equals 16 residues. Germline lookup yields CDR1 GEAIGNYY and CDR2 EKD.